This T cell receptor (beta chain) was recorded in a study of vaccination and CD4 T cells after COVID-19. Sequencing of the DNA from cultured CD4+ T cells was carried out with the Oncomine TCR Beta short-read assay. TCRdb independently ran MiXCR on the PCR reads; one entry per CDR3 protein. This sample has about 10,000 distinct CDR3 sequences, with 20% to 30% found just once. About this clonotype itself: Its antigen remains unknown.

As to treatment: roughly ten-day PBMC culture with coronavirus spike peptide pools or control peptides (ViraFEST assay). This material consisted of CD4+ T cells from blood, cultured in vitro, taken before SARS-CoV-2 vaccination. The TCR sequence derives from a human donor who received a COVID-19 vaccine.

The CDR3 protein is CATSDPGTRFYGANVLTF. The CDR3 DNA follows: TGTGCCACCAGTGACCCTGGGACAAGGTTCTACGGGGCCAACGTCCTGACTTTC. The chain is built from TRBV24-1 and TRBJ2-6; D perhaps matches TRBD1 (6 bases). V lost 4 bases, J lost 4 bases, and 19 bases lay in between. CDR1 is KGHDR and CDR2 is SFDVKD in the germline V gene. The CDR3 has 18 amino acids.